This T cell receptor (beta chain) was documented in a study of T cell responses to AZD1222 COVID-19 vaccine. Regarding the study as a whole: Receipt of two AZD1222 doses was followed by a rise in Spike-specific TCR breadth and depth. Donors, mostly white British, included more females; clonal diversity was possibly underestimated.

Profiled with immunoSEQ multiplex PCR; TCRdb holds only in-frame clones, not every one. This table has under 150,000 clones, about 91% appearing once. The V gene's germline CDR1 is MNHEY and CDR2 SMNVEV (reference sequence). This CDR3 comprises 15 residues. V lost 6 bases and J lost 2, with 14 bases in between. Note on this clone: The antigen remains unidentified.

The sequencing here drew on peripheral blood, taken 28 days after the second AZD1222 dose. The rearrangement uses TRBV27 and TRBJ1-3; D gene unclear. The receptor comes from an adult who received the AZD1222 COVID-19 vaccine. CDR3 amino acids: CASSPWAEPGNTIYF. The CDR3 bases are TGTGCCAGCAGCCCCTGGGCGGAACCTGGAAACACCATATATTTT.